The 13 T cell receptor beta chains reported below all come from one sample, sequenced in a study of cytomegalovirus exposure and HLA in healthy donors. PCR was performed using 60 Vbeta and 13 Jbeta primers. Libraries were prepared by immunoSEQ multiplex PCR; TCRdb keeps only in-frame clonotypes and omits some of them. The sample includes over 100,000 clones, about 74% of them seen just once. The specimen was PBMCs. The receptors shown here come from a female donor in good health and CMV-seronegative.

This CDR3 is CASSLRALAKNIQYF. CDR3 nucleotides: TGCGCCAGCAGCTTAAGAGCCTTAGCCAAAAACATTCAGTACTTC. V is TRBV5-1 and J is TRBJ2-4; D unclear. The ends were cut back, 2 bases at V and 0 bases at J, with 9 bases in the middle. In germline, CDR1 is SGHRS, CDR2 YFSETQ. The CDR3 loop spans 15 amino acids. Full variable domain (missing parts from reference TRBV5-1 and TRBJ2-4): KAGVTQTPRYLIKTRGQQVTLSCSPISGHRSVSWYQQTPGQGLQFLFEYFSETQRNKGNFPGRFSGRQFSNSRSEMNVSTLELGDSALYLCASSLRALAKNIQYFGAGTRLSVL.

The V and J genes are TRBV10-3 and TRBJ2-1, with 12 bases lining up with TRBD2. The CDR3 spans 17 residues. Trimming cost V 5 bases and J 3 bases; bases outside gene matches: 8. Per germline, CDR1 ENHRY and CDR2 SYGVKD. CDR3 loop: CAISISSGGAFYNEQFF. Written as DNA, the CDR3 is TGTGCCATCAGTATATCTAGCGGGGGGGCTTTCTACAATGAGCAGTTCTTC.

This clone has a single count. This CDR3 reads CASGQGGLEDEKLFF. The CDR3 bases are TGTGCCAGCGGACAGGGGGGCCTTGAAGATGAAAAACTGTTTTTT. The chain has TRBV5-4 and TRBJ1-4; 10 bases fit TRBD1. The CDR3 runs 15 residues. V lost 7 bases to trimming and J lost 6 bases; unmatched junction nucleotides: 9. The germline gives CDR1 SGHNT, CDR2 YYREEE (reference sequence).

This clone came up a few times. V and J are TRBV5-4 and TRBJ1-1, with D unclear. This CDR3 has 14 residues. The V gene's germline CDR1 is SGHNT and CDR2 YYREEE (reference sequence). Trimming stripped 7 bases from V and 0 bases from J, with 13 bases between. As DNA, the CDR3 is TGTGCCAGCGCCCCCGCCCAGATGAACACTGAAGCTTTCTTT. As protein: CASAPAQMNTEAFF. Based on the CDR3 plus reference TRBV5-4 and TRBJ1-1, the full variable domain is ETGVTQSPTHLIKTRGQQVTLRCSSQSGHNTVSWYQQALGQGPQFIFQYYREEENGRGNFPPRFSGLQFPNYSSELNVNALELDDSALYLCASAPAQMNTEAFFGQGTRLTVV.

This clone was counted between two and nine times. The chain recombines TRBV6-5 with TRBJ1-1, with D perhaps TRBD1 (5 bases). Germline assignment: CDR1 MNHEY and CDR2 SVGAGI. The CDR3 consists of 14 residues. Between the trimmed V and J ends, which lost 8 bases and 1 base, there was a span of 14 bases. The CDR3 spells CASLGANRNTEAFF. The DNA for the CDR3 is TGTGCCAGCTTAGGGGCTAATAGGAACACTGAAGCTTTCTTT.

V and J are TRBV7-2 and TRBJ1-1; D might be TRBD1 (6 bases). The V gene lost 1 base and the J gene lost 5 bases, with 8 bases spanning the gap. CDR1 is SGHTA and CDR2 is FQGNSA in the germline V gene. CDR3 length: 13 amino acids. In DNA form, the CDR3 reads TGTGCCAGCAGCTTAGGAGGGGGAACTGAAGCTTTCTTT. This gives the protein CASSLGGGTEAFF.

The V call is TRBV5-1, the J call TRBJ2-6, with 10 bases that match TRBD1. Germline V gives CDR1 SGHRS, CDR2 YFSETQ. With 4 bases clipped from V and 0 bases from J, the junction kept 4 bases outside the gene matches. The CDR3 consists of 17 residues. The CDR3 loop is CASSGGQGTSGANVLTF. The CDR3 DNA reads TGCGCCAGCAGCGGGGGACAGGGGACCTCTGGGGCCAACGTCCTGACTTTC.

The chain joins TRBV4-3 to TRBJ1-2; D not certain. Trimming removed 0 bases at V and 0 bases at J, with 8 bases between. The CDR3 is made up of 15 amino acids. CDR1 LGHNA and CDR2 YSLEER come from the germline V gene. CDR3 nucleotide sequence: TGCGCCAGCAGCCAAGATACTCTAACTAACTATGGCTACACCTTC. The encoded protein is CASSQDTLTNYGYTF.

This rearrangement joins TRBV7-2 to TRBJ1-1, with D hard to call. The germline CDR1 and CDR2 sequences are SGHTA and FQGNSA. The CDR3 runs 15 residues. V gave up 1 base and J gave up 4 bases, with 13 bases separating them. This CDR3 reads CASSLVSRFPTEAFF. DNA of the CDR3: TGTGCCAGCAGCTTAGTAAGCCGGTTTCCCACTGAAGCTTTCTTT.

Points on this clone: A read error may account for a junction end that differs from germline. The same CDR3 arises from other DNA sequences in this sample as well. The V call is TRBV7-9, the J call TRBJ2-7; D possibly corresponds to TRBD2 (5 bases). CDR3 length: 13 residues. Germline CDR1 is SEHNR and CDR2 is FQNEAQ (reference sequence). The CDR3 DNA is TGTGCCAGCAGCGGCGGGTCTTCCTACGAGCAGTACTTT. Protein sequence: CASSGGSSYEQYF.

Worth noting for this clone: Mismatch with germline at one junction end may stem from a read error. J is TRBJ2-3 and V is TRBV13; the match to TRBD2 covers 10 bases. Per the germline V gene, CDR1 is PRHDT and CDR2 is FYEKMQ (reference sequence). The CDR3 loop spans 14 amino acids. The CDR3 bases are TGTGCCAGCAGTTTAGCGGGGGGAACAGATACGCAGTATTTT. Its translation: CASSLAGGTDTQYF.

V gene TRBV25-1 combines with J gene TRBJ2-1, with D perhaps TRBD2 (5 bases). Trimming stripped 6 bases from V and 9 bases from J, with 12 bases between. Germline assignment: CDR1 MGHDK and CDR2 SYGVNS. The CDR3 length is 12 residues. This CDR3 is CASRASSIEQFF. For the CDR3, the DNA is TGTGCCAGCAGGGCTAGCTCTATTGAGCAGTTCTTC.

The CDR3 coding sequence is TGTGCCAGCAGCTTAAAACCCAGCGGGGGAGGGGCAGATACGCAGTATTTT. Translation gives CASSLKPSGGGADTQYF. The chain is built from TRBV7-2 and TRBJ2-3; TRBD2 matches 8 bases. V lost 2 bases to trimming and J lost 4 bases; unmatched junction nucleotides: 11. The CDR3 is 17 residues long. From germline, CDR1 is SGHTA and CDR2 FQGNSA. Variable domain in full (rest from reference TRBV7-2 and TRBJ2-3): GAGVSQSPSNKVTEKGKDVELRCDPISGHTALYWYRQSLGQGLEFLIYFQGNSAPDKSGLPSDRFSAERTGGSVSTLTIQRTQQEDSAVYLCASSLKPSGGGADTQYFGPGTRLTVL.